These T cell receptor beta chains were read from a single sample in a study of shared T cell receptors in the human thymus. This table comes from immunoSEQ multiplex PCR, and its TCRdb copy is limited to in-frame clones, with some not included. The top ten clones hold about 0.01% of a sample with under 850,000 clones, 85% to 90% of them seen once. The same sample was also studied in work on human thymus T cells.

Sample: thymocytes. The receptor set was obtained from a boy under two years old with a congenital heart defect. Each CDR3 is given with its conserved first and last residue. A D gene is named only where the DNA matches it firmly. Size is stated for part of the rows, as once, few or many counts, or as a class when the clone is expanded.

abundance,v_gene,d_gene,j_gene,CDR3aa,CDR3nt
-,TRBV19,-,TRBJ2-3,CASSMPGGSGSTDTQYF,TGTGCCAGTAGTATGCCCGGTGGTAGCGGTAGCACAGATACGCAGTATTTT
-,TRBV5-1,-,TRBJ2-1,CASSPRLRNEQFF,TGCGCCAGCAGCCCCCGACTCCGAAATGAGCAGTTCTTC
-,TRBV11-3,-,TRBJ1-2,CASSLGSGEGYTF,TGTGCCAGCAGCTTAGGTTCAGGGGAAGGCTACACCTTC
-,TRBV14,TRBD2,TRBJ2-5,CASSQVRERVETQYF,TGTGCCAGCAGCCAAGTGCGGGAGAGGGTGGAGACCCAGTACTTC
-,TRBV5-6,-,TRBJ2-7,CASSLGDLRVTRFLDEQYF,TGTGCCAGCAGCTTGGGGGACCTCCGAGTGACTAGGTTCCTTGACGAGCAGTACTTC
-,TRBV6-1,-,TRBJ2-7,CASRGVAGPSYEQYF,TGTGCCAGCAGGGGCGTTGCAGGGCCTTCCTACGAGCAGTACTTC
-,TRBV27,-,TRBJ2-7,CASSRQRARVYEQYF,TGTGCCAGCAGTAGGCAGCGGGCGAGGGTCTACGAGCAGTACTTC
-,TRBV28,-,TRBJ1-4,CASSAAGSTNEKLFF,TGTGCCAGCAGTGCCGCCGGTTCAACTAATGAAAAACTGTTTTTT
-,TRBV7-3,-,TRBJ1-2,CASSSSPPANYGYTF,TGTGCCAGCAGCTCGTCCCCCCCAGCTAACTATGGCTACACCTTC
-,TRBV15,-,TRBJ1-1,CATSREVRQAPLNNTEAFF,TGTGCCACCAGCAGAGAGGTTAGACAGGCTCCTCTAAATAACACTGAAGCTTTCTTT
-,TRBV6-6,TRBD2,TRBJ2-1,CASGVGTSAGGNEQFF,TGTGCCAGCGGCGTCGGGACTAGCGCTGGGGGCAATGAGCAGTTCTTC
-,TRBV27,TRBD2,TRBJ2-2,CASSSKTSGRAVGELFF,TGTGCCAGCAGTTCAAAGACTAGCGGGAGGGCCGTCGGGGAGCTGTTTTTT
-,TRBV27,-,TRBJ2-1,CASTPRLAGYNEQFF,TGTGCCAGCACCCCCCGGCTAGCCGGGTACAATGAGCAGTTCTTC
-,TRBV27,-,TRBJ2-7,CASSLSPVFKRGEQYF,TGTGCCAGCAGTTTAAGCCCCGTTTTCAAACGGGGCGAGCAGTACTTC
-,TRBV14,-,TRBJ2-1,CASSPGWEAYNEQFF,TGTGCCAGCAGCCCGGGGTGGGAGGCCTACAATGAGCAGTTCTTC
-,TRBV15,-,TRBJ2-5,CATVMDYPQETQYF,TGTGCCACCGTTATGGACTACCCCCAAGAGACCCAGTACTTC
-,TRBV28,TRBD1,TRBJ1-2,CASSIQGAYYGYTF,TGTGCCAGCAGTATTCAGGGGGCGTACTATGGCTACACCTTC
-,TRBV7-2,-,TRBJ2-7,CASSLVGGSSYEQYF,TGTGCCAGCAGCTTAGTTGGCGGTTCCTCCTACGAGCAGTACTTC
-,TRBV5-4,TRBD1,TRBJ2-7,CASSSERDRDLIDEQYF,TGTGCCAGCAGCTCGGAGAGGGACAGGGATTTGATTGACGAGCAGTACTTC
-,TRBV4-2,TRBD2,TRBJ2-3,CASSQGASGADTDTQYF,TGTGCCAGCAGCCAAGGGGCTAGCGGGGCTGACACAGATACGCAGTATTTT
-,TRBV9,-,TRBJ2-6,CASSVALSSGANVLTF,TGTGCCAGCAGCGTAGCGCTTAGCTCTGGGGCCAACGTCCTGACTTTC
-,TRBV29-1,-,TRBJ1-2,CSVVFRQNANYGYTF,TGCAGCGTTGTTTTTCGACAGAACGCTAACTATGGCTACACCTTC
once,TRBV7-9,-,TRBJ1-3,CASSLGPSGNTIYF,TGTGCCAGCAGTCTGGGCCCCTCTGGAAACACCATATATTTT
once,TRBV10-2,-,TRBJ2-7,CASSWSGTGHYEQYF,TGCGCCAGCAGCTGGAGCGGGACAGGTCATTACGAGCAGTACTTC
-,TRBV4-3,-,TRBJ2-7,CASSQDRGGSYEQYF,TGCGCCAGCAGCCAAGATAGGGGAGGCTCCTACGAGCAGTACTTC
-,TRBV11-2,-,TRBJ2-1,CASSLAPRGIYNEQFF,TGTGCCAGCAGCTTAGCCCCTCGCGGAATCTACAATGAGCAGTTCTTC
-,TRBV28,-,TRBJ2-5,CASSQIGGARVETQYF,TGTGCCAGCAGCCAGATAGGTGGGGCTCGGGTGGAGACCCAGTACTTC
-,TRBV4-3,TRBD1,TRBJ2-7,CASSPKQKQGQPYEQYF,TGCGCCAGCAGCCCAAAACAAAAACAGGGGCAACCCTACGAGCAGTACTTC
-,TRBV15,TRBD2,TRBJ2-7,CATSSYPGLAGDEQYF,TGTGCCACCAGCAGTTACCCGGGACTAGCGGGAGACGAGCAGTACTTC
few,TRBV14,-,TRBJ2-2,CASSHAKNLHTGELFF,TGTGCCAGCAGTCACGCTAAAAATTTGCACACCGGGGAGCTGTTTTTT
-,TRBV11-3,TRBD2,TRBJ2-7,CASSLGYRTSGRPYEQYF,TGTGCCAGCAGCTTAGGATATAGGACTAGCGGGAGACCCTACGAGCAGTACTTC
-,TRBV18,-,TRBJ1-4,CASSTTTGGATNEKLFF,TGTGCCAGCTCTACTACCACCGGCGGGGCAACTAATGAAAAACTGTTTTTT
-,TRBV6-1,-,TRBJ1-1,CAAWSGETEAFF,TGTGCAGCATGGTCGGGGGAGACTGAAGCTTTCTTT
once,TRBV7-2,TRBD1,TRBJ1-2,CASIGQASNYGYTF,TGTGCCAGCATTGGACAGGCTTCAAACTATGGCTACACCTTC
-,TRBV27,-,TRBJ2-7,CASSPLPQAESSYEQYF,TGTGCCAGCAGTCCCCTCCCGCAAGCGGAGAGCTCCTACGAGCAGTACTTC
-,TRBV6-1,TRBD2,TRBJ2-3,CASSEGRTRRTDTQYF,TGTGCCAGCAGTGAAGGCAGGACTAGACGCACAGATACGCAGTATTTT
-,TRBV4-3,-,TRBJ2-5,CASSQGQVQETQYF,TGCGCCAGCAGCCAAGGACAGGTCCAAGAGACCCAGTACTTC
-,TRBV7-7,TRBD2,TRBJ2-3,CASSPGLAESTDTQYF,TGTGCTAGCAGCCCGGGACTAGCGGAGAGCACAGATACGCAGTATTTT
-,TRBV7-2,TRBD1,TRBJ1-1,CASSLGDRRMGTEAFF,TGTGCCAGCAGCTTAGGGGACAGGAGGATGGGCACTGAAGCTTTCTTT
few,TRBV5-8,-,TRBJ2-5,CASSNRQYQETQYF,TGTGCCAGCAGCAACAGACAGTACCAAGAGACCCAGTACTTC
once,TRBV7-2,TRBD1,TRBJ1-2,CASSPGQAGGYTF,TGTGCCAGCAGCCCAGGACAGGCCGGGGGCTACACCTTC
-,TRBV2,TRBD2,TRBJ2-2,CASSSDRGGSPGELFF,TGTGCCAGCAGTTCCGACCGGGGCGGGAGTCCCGGGGAGCTGTTTTTT
-,TRBV5-6,TRBD1,TRBJ2-3,CASTNYRDRCPNTQYF,TGTGCCAGCACCAATTACCGGGACAGGTGCCCTAATACGCAGTATTTT
-,TRBV6-5,TRBD1,TRBJ2-7,CASSYSGQGIYEQYF,TGTGCCAGCAGTTACTCGGGACAGGGCATCTACGAGCAGTACTTC
-,TRBV2,TRBD1,TRBJ1-1,CASSQGAGVAEAFF,TGTGCCAGCAGTCAGGGGGCGGGAGTGGCTGAAGCTTTCTTT
-,TRBV7-9,TRBD2,TRBJ2-5,CASSLGGRAGETQYF,TGTGCCAGCAGCTTAGGTGGGAGGGCCGGGGAGACCCAGTACTTC